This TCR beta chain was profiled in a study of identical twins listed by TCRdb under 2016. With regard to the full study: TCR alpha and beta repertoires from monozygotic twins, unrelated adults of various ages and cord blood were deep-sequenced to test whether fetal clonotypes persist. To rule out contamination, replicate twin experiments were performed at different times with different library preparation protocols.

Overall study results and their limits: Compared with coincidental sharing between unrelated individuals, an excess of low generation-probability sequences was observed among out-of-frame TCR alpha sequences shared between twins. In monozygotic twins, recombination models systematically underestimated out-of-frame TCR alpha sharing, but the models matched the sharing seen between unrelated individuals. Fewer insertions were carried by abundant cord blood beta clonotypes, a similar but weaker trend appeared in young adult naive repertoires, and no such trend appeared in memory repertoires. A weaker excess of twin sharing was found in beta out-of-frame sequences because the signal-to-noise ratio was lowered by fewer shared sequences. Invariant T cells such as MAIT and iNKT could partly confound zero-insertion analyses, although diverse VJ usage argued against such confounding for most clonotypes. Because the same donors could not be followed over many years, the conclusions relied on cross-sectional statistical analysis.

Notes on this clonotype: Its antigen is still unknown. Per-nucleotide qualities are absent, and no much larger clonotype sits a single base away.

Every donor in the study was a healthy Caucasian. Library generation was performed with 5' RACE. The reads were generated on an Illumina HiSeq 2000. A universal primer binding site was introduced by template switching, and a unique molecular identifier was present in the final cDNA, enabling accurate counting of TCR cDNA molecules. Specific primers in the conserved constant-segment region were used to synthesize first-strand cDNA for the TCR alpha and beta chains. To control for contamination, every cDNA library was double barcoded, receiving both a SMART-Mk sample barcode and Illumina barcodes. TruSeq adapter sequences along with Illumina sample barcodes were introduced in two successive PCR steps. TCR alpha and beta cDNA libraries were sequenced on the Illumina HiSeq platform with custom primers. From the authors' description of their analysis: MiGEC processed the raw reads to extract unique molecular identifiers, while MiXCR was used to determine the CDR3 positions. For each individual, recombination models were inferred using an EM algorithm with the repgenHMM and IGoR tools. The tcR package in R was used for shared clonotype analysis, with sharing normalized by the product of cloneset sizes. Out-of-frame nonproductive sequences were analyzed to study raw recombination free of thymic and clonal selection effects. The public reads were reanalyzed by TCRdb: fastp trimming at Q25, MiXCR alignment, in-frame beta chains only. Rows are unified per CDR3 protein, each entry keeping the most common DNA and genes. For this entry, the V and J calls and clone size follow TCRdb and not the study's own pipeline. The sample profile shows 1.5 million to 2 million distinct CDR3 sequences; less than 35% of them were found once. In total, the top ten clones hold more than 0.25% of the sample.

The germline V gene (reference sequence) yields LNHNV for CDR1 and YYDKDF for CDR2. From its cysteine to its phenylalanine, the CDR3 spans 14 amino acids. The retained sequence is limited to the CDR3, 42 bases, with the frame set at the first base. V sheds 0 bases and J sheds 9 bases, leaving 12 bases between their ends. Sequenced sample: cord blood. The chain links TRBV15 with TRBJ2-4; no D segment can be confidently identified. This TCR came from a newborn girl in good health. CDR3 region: CATSRDPRISIQYF. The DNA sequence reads TGTGCCACCAGCAGAGATCCTAGAATTTCCATTCAGTACTTC.